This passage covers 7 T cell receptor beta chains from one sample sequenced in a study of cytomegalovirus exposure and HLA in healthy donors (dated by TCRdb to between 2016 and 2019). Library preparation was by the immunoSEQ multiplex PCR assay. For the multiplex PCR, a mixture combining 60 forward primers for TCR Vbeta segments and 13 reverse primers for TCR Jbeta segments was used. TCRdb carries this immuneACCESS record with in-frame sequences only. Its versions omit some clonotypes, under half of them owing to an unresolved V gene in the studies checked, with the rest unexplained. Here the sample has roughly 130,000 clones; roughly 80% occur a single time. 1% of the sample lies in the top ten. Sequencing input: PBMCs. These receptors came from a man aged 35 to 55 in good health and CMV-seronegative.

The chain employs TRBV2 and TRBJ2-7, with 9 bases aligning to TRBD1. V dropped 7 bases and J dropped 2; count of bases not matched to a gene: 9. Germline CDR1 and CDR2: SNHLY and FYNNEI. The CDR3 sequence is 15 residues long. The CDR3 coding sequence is TGTGCCAGCACTCCAACAGGGGGCAGCGCCTACGAGCAGTACTTC. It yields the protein CASTPTGGSAYEQYF. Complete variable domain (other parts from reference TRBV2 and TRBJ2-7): EPEVTQTPSHQVTQMGQEVILRCVPISNHLYFYWYRQILGQKVEFLVSFYNNEISEKSEIFDDQFSVERPDGSNFTLKIRSTKLEDSAMYFCASTPTGGSAYEQYFGPGTRLTVT.

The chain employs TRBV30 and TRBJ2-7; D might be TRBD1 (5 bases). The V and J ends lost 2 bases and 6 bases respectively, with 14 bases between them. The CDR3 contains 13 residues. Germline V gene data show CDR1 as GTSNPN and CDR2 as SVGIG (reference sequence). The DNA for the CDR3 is TGTGCCTGGAGTTCTCAGGGAAACGGCGAGCAGTACTTC. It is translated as CAWSSQGNGEQYF.

CDR3: CAISESAGTDYEQYF. Here the CDR3 DNA reads TGTGCCATCAGTGAGTCGGCCGGGACAGATTATGAGCAGTACTTC. V usage is TRBV10-3 and J usage is TRBJ2-7, with 7 bases aligning to TRBD1. This CDR3 is 15 amino acids long. V lost 0 bases and J lost 7; bases outside the gene matches: 9. The germline V gene encodes CDR1 ENHRY and CDR2 SYGVKD.

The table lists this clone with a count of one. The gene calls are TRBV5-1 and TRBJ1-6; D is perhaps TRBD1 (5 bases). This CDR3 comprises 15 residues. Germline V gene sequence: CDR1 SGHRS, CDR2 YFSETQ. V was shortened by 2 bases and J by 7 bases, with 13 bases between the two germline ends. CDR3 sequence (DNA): TGCGCCAGCAGCTTAAATCAGGGATCCAATTCACCCCTCCACTTT. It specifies CASSLNQGSNSPLHF.

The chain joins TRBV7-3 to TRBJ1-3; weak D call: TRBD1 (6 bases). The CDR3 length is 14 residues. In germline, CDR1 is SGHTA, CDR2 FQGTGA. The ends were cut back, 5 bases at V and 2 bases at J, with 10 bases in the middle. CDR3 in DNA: TGTGCCAGCAGCATCTCAGGGGCTGGAAACACCATATATTTT. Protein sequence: CASSISGAGNTIYF.

As DNA, the CDR3 is TGTGCCAGCAAGCGGACAGCAAACACTGAAGCTTTCTTT. Translated: CASKRTANTEAFF. The chain uses TRBV7-9 and TRBJ1-1; possible D gene TRBD1, 6 bases. Trimming left V 7 bases short and J 2 bases short, with 11 bases between. CDR3 length equals 13 residues. Germline V gene sequence: CDR1 SEHNR, CDR2 FQNEAQ (reference sequence).

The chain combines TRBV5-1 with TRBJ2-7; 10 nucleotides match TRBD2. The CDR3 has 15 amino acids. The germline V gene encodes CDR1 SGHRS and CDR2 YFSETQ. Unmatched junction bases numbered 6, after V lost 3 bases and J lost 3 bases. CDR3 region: CASSWTAGGFYEQYF. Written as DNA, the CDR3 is TGCGCCAGCAGCTGGACAGCGGGGGGGTTCTACGAGCAGTACTTC.